This T cell receptor beta chain was identified in a study of cytotoxic CD8 clonotypes in ibrutinib-treated CLL (dated by TCRdb to about 2021). About the investigation overall: In this cohort, 15 patients were treatment-naive and about a dozen were relapsed/refractory, while about 18 had unmutated IGHV. Responses were partial in some 24 patients and complete in 2; after median approximately 69 months follow-up, around 15 stayed in remission and approximately 12 progressed. The response samples were drawn at a median of roughly twelve months into treatment, with a range of about 6 to 40 months. Samples averaged roughly 280,000 productive templates and about 94,000 productive rearrangements. Longitudinal samples were available for about 30% of the roughly 90 trial participants. Cryopreserved peripheral blood mononuclear cells were collected at three points: before therapy, at response, and at either sustained remission or disease progression. Every remission and progressive disease sample was obtained while ibrutinib was still being received by the patients.

Each clonotype received, on average, 10x coverage in deep resolution sequencing performed on a MiSeq, where the target depth lay between 1 in 1 million and 1 in 200,000 T cells. The immunoSEQ hsTCRB Kit was used to generate TCR beta libraries. From the authors' description of their analysis: The data were analyzed with ImmunoSEQ Analyzer and ImmunoSEQ Data Assistant, and V, D and J gene assignments followed IMGT definitions. Clonality, which ranges from 0 to 1, was calculated as one minus the normalized Shannon entropy of productive rearrangement frequencies. Only overrepresented clonotypes making up at least 0.05% of each patient's repertoire were included in the public clonotype analysis. Thirteen age-matched healthy donor repertoires from immuneACCESS were used as controls for clonality. TCRdb retrieved this table from immuneACCESS and kept in-frame rearrangements only. Not all clones are present; in checked studies, unresolved V genes account for under half, and no reason is known for the remainder. That table gives V, J and clone size, and the DNA gave D and trimming. Counted in this sample were around 26,000 clones; roughly 85% of them appeared once. 8% of the sample comes from the top ten.

Regarding this clone: It lacks a known antigen. Within one base of it there is no much larger clone, and no base qualities were kept.

From its cysteine to its phenylalanine, the CDR3 spans 15 amino acids. Only the CDR3 DNA is retained, 45 bases long and in frame from the first base. Deletion took 1 base off V and 5 bases off J, with a span of 9 bases between the germline ends. The germline V gene encodes CDR1 SGHTA and CDR2 FQGNSA. Paper-wide results and their limitations: At baseline, clonality was higher than in age-matched healthy donors and showed a strong correlation with circulating CD8+ T-cell counts. Lymph node repertoires were not examined, and the timing of sampling was not matched between patients in sustained remission and those whose disease progressed. An increase in clonality was observed at ibrutinib response, with clonality remaining stable during sustained remission and falling back toward baseline at progression. Public clonotypes were rare and either contracted or stayed stable during treatment, and the rise in clonality at ibrutinib response reflected the expansion of private clonotypes.

The time point label of this sample denotes: approximately 25 months on ibrutinib. Roughly 2.2 micrograms of genomic DNA were extracted from cryopreserved PBMCs for TCR beta library preparation. High-throughput TCR beta sequencing was performed on longitudinal blood samples from CLL patients receiving ibrutinib monotherapy. The patients took part in an open-label, single-center phase 2 trial of ibrutinib monotherapy. The sample was PBMCs, taken after 24 months of ibrutinib treatment. This receptor was obtained from a human donor with chronic lymphocytic leukemia. The chain joins TRBV7-2 to TRBJ1-6; 5 matching bases give a weak D call of TRBD1. The CDR3: CASSLDRTNNSPLHF. The DNA sequence reads TGTGCCAGCAGCTTAGATCGGACAAATAATTCACCCCTCCACTTT.